The clone carrying this T cell receptor (beta chain) was detected a few times. Its antigen is not identified. This record belongs to a study of cytomegalovirus exposure and HLA in healthy donors. Study outcomes and limitations: The authors enumerated 164 TCR beta chains as linked to cytomegalovirus.

Vbeta (60) and Jbeta (13) primers were used in the PCR. The table came from immunoSEQ multiplex PCR; TCRdb's copy has only in-frame clones and leaves some out. The sample holds some 150,000 clones, 55% to 70% seen once. These donors counted as nominally healthy when sampled, but unrecorded immune exposures were likely. The CDR3 is 16 amino acids. The germline V gene encodes CDR1 SGHNT and CDR2 YYREEE (reference sequence). Losses at the gene ends were 4 bases for V and 7 bases for J; bases not matched to a gene: 8. Input material: PBMCs. This clonotype was obtained from a woman in her fifties or sixties in good health and CMV-seropositive. The chain recombines TRBV5-4 with TRBJ2-2; 12 bases fit TRBD2. The CDR3 loop reads CASSGLAGGPGGELFF. The CDR3 DNA reads as TGTGCCAGCAGCGGCCTAGCGGGAGGGCCCGGCGGGGAGCTGTTTTTT. Combining the CDR3 with reference TRBV5-4 and TRBJ2-2 gives the whole variable domain ETGVTQSPTHLIKTRGQQVTLRCSSQSGHNTVSWYQQALGQGPQFIFQYYREEENGRGNFPPRFSGLQFPNYSSELNVNALELDDSALYLCASSGLAGGPGGELFFGEGSRLTVL.